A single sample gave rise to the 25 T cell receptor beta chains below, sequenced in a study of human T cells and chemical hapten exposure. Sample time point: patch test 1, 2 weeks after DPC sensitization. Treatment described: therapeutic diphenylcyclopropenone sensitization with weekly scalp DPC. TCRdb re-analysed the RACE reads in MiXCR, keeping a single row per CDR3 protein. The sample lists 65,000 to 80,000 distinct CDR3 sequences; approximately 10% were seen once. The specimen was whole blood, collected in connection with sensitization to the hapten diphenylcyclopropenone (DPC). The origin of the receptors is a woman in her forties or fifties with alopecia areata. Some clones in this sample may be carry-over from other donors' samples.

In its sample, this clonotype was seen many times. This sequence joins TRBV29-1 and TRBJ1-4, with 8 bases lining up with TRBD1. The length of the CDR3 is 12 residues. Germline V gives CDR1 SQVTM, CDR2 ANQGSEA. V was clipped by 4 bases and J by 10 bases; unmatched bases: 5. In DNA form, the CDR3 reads TGCAGCGTTGGGACAGGGTCCGGAAAACTGTTTTTT. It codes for CSVGTGSGKLFF.

The DNA of the CDR3 is TGTGCCAGCAGTTCCGGGAGCGGGGACATCACAGATACGCAGTATTTT. This gives the protein CASSSGSGDITDTQYF. The V gene is TRBV27, the J gene TRBJ2-3, with a weak D call TRBD2 (7 bases). The V gene's germline CDR1 is MNHEY and CDR2 SMNVEV (reference sequence). V was pared by 4 bases and J by 2 bases, with 16 bases between. CDR3 length: 16 amino acids.

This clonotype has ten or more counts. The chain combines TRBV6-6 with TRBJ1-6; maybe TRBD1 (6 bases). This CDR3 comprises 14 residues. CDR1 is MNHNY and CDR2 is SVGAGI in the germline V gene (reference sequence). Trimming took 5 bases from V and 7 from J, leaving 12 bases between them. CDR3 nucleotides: TGTGCCAGCAGTCCTAGGGGGGGGAATTCACCCCTCCACTTT. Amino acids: CASSPRGGNSPLHF.

The CDR3 nucleotides read TGTGCCAGCACCGTTCATAGCAATCAGCCCCAGCATTTT. Its protein is CASTVHSNQPQHF. V usage is TRBV28 and J usage is TRBJ1-5; D remains unclear. CDR1 is MDHEN, CDR2 SYDVKM, per germline. This CDR3 has 13 amino acids. Between the trimmed V and J ends, which lost 7 bases and 0 bases, there was a span of 7 bases. Supplemented by reference TRBV28 and TRBJ1-5, the full variable domain reads DVKVTQSSRYLVKRTGEKVFLECVQDMDHENMFWYRQDPGLGLRLIYFSYDVKMKEKGDIPEGYSVSREKKERFSLILESASTNQTSMYLCASTVHSNQPQHFGDGTRLSIL.

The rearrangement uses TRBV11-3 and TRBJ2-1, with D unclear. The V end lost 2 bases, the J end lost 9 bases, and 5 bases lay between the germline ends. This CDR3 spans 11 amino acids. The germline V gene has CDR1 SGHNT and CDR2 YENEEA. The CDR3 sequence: CASSLWPEQFF. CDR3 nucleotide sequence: TGTGCCAGCAGCTTATGGCCTGAGCAGTTCTTC.

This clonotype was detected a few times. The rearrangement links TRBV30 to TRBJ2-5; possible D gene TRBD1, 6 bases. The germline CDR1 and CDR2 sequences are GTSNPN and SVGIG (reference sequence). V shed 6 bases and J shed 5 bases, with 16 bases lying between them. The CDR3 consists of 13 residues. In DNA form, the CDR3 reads TGTGCCTGCCACCACCAGGGGCTTGAGACCCAGTACTTC. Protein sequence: CACHHQGLETQYF.

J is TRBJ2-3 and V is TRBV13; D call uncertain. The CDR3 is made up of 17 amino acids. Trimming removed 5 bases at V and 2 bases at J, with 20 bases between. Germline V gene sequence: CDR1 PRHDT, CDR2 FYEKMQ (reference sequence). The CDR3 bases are TGTGCCAGCAGCCCAAAGACACCGCAATTTCTCACAGATACGCAGTATTTT. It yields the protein CASSPKTPQFLTDTQYF.

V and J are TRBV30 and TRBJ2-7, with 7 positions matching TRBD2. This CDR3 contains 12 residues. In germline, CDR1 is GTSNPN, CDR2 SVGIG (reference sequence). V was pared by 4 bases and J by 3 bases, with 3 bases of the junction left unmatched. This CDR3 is CAWTASGYEQYF. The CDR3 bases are TGTGCCTGGACGGCTAGCGGCTACGAGCAGTACTTC.

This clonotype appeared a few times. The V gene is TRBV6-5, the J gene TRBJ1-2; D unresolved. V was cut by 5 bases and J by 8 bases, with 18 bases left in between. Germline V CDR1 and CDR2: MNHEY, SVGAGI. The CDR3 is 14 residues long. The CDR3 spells CASSPPGVQGGYTF. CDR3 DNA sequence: TGTGCCAGCAGTCCCCCCGGGGTGCAAGGCGGCTACACCTTC.

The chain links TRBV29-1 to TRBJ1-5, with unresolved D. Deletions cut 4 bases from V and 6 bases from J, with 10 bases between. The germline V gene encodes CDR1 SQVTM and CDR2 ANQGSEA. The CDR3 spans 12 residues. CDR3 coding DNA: TGCAGCGTTGGATGGGGTACTCAGCCCCAGCATTTT. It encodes CSVGWGTQPQHF.

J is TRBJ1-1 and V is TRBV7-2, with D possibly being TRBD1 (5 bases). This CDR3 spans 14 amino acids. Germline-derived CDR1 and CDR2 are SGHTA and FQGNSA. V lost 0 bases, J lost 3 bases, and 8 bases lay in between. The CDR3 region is CASSLAGRDTEAFF. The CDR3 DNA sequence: TGTGCCAGCAGCTTAGCCGGCAGGGACACTGAAGCTTTCTTT.

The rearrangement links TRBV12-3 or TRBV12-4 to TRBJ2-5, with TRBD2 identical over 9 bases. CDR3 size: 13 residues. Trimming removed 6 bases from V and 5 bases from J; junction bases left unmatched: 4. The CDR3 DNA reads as TGTGCCAGCAGCCGTAGCGGGAGCGAGACCCAGTACTTC. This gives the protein CASSRSGSETQYF.

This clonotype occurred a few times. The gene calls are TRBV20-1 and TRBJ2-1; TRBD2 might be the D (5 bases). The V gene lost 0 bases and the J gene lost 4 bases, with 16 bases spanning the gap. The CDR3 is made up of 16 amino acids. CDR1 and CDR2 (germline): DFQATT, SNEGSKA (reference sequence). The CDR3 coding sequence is TGCAGTGCTAGAGACCCCCGGAGGACGGCTTACAATGAGCAGTTCTTC. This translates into CSARDPRRTAYNEQFF.

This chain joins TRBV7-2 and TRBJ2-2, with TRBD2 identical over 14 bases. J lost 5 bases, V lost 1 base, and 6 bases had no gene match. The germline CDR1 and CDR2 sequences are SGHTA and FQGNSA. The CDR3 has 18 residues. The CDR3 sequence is CASSLGLAGGPGTGELFF. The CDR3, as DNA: TGTGCCAGCAGCTTAGGACTAGCGGGAGGGCCAGGGACCGGGGAGCTGTTTTTT.

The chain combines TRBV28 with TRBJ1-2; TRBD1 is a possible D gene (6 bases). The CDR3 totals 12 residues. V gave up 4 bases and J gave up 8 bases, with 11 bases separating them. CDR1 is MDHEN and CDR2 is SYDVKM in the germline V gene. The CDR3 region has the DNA TGTGCCAGCAGTTCTCGGACAGCCGGCTACACCTTC. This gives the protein CASSSRTAGYTF.

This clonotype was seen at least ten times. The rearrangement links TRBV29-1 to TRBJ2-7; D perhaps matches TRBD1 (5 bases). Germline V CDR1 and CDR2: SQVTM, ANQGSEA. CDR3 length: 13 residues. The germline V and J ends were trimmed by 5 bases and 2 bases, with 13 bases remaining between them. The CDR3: CSVRGNGTYEQYF. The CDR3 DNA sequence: TGCAGCGTTAGGGGAAACGGAACCTACGAGCAGTACTTC.

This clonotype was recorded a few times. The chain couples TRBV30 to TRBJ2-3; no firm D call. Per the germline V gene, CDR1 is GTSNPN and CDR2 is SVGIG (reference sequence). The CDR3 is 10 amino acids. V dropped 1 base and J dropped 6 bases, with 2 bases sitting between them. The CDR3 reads CAWSEDTQYF. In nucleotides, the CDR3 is TGTGCCTGGAGTGAGGATACGCAGTATTTT.

As DNA, the CDR3 is TGTGCCAGCAGCCCGGGAGTGGATAGCAATCAGCCCCAGCATTTT. This codes for CASSPGVDSNQPQHF. The chain couples TRBV7-6 to TRBJ1-5; D is unclear. The CDR3 covers 15 residues. Trimming shortened V by 5 bases and J by 0 bases, and 11 bases separated the two germline ends. CDR1 and CDR2 (germline): SGHVS, FNYEAQ.

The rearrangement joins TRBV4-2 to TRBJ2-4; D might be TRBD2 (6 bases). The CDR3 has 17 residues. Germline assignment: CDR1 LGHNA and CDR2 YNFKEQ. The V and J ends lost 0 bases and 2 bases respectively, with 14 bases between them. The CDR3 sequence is CASSQDGAGRTKNIQYF. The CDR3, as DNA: TGTGCCAGCAGCCAAGATGGGGCAGGGAGGACCAAAAACATTCAGTACTTC.

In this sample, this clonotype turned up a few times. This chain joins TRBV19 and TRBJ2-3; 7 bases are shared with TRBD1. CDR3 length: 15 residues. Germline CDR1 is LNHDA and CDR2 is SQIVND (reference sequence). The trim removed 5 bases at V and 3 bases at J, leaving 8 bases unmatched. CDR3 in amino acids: CASSLPRQGTDTQYF. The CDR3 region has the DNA TGTGCCAGTAGTCTCCCGCGACAGGGAACAGATACGCAGTATTTT.

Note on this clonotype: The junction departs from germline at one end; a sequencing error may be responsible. The CDR3 loop is CVSSFLADQETQYF. The DNA for the CDR3 is TGTGTCAGCAGTTTTTTGGCGGACCAAGAGACCCAGTACTTC. The chain carries TRBV28 and TRBJ2-5; D gene ambiguous. Germline loops: CDR1 MDHEN, CDR2 SYDVKM. CDR3 length: 14 amino acids.

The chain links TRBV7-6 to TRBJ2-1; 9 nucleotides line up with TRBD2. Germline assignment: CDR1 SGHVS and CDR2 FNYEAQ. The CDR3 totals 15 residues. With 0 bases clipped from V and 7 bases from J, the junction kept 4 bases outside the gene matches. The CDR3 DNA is TGTGCCAGCAGCTTAGCGGGCGGGAGGGGGAATGAGCAGTTCTTC. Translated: CASSLAGGRGNEQFF.

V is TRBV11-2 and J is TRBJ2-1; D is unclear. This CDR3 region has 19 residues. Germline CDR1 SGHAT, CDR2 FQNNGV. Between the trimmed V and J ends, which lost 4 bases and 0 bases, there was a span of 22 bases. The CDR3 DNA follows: TGTGCCAGCAGCTCCCGGGCCCGAGTAGAAAAGGGCTCCTACAATGAGCAGTTCTTC. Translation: CASSSRARVEKGSYNEQFF.

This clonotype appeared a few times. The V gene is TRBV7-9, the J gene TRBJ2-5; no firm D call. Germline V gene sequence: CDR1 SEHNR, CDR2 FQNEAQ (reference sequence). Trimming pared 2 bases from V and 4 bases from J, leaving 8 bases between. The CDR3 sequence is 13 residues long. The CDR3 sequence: CASSLWTRETQYF. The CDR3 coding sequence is TGTGCCAGCAGCTTATGGACCCGAGAGACCCAGTACTTC.

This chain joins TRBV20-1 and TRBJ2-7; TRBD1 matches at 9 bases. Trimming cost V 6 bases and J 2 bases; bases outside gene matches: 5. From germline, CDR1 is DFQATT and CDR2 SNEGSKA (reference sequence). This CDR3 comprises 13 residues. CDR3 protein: CSAPGDRAYEQYF. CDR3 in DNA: TGCAGTGCCCCCGGGGACAGGGCCTACGAGCAGTACTTC.